This is a list of T cell receptor beta chains from one sample in a study of cytomegalovirus exposure and HLA in healthy donors. TCRdb keeps only in-frame clones here, not all; method: immunoSEQ multiplex PCR. Of some 140,000 clones in the sample, 66% were seen once. Sequenced sample: PBMCs. All receptors derive from a human donor in good health. CDR3s leave out the opening cysteine and the closing phenylalanine or tryptophan. A row's size may be missing; if present it is once, few, many or a size class.

v_gene,abundance,j_gene,CDR3aa
TRBV21-1,.,TRBJ2-1,ASSTPSTSGLDNEQF
TRBV5-1,once,TRBJ1-5,ASSLDSLNQPQH
TRBV9,.,TRBJ2-2,ASSVTEPNTGELF
TRBV5-4,.,TRBJ2-2,ASSFWGVGELF
TRBV27,.,TRBJ2-1,ASSSRRDRASFGSNEQF
TRBV25-1,.,TRBJ2-7,ASSGTGAYEQY
TRBV19,.,TRBJ1-2,ASRGTGGRYGYT
TRBV7-8,.,TRBJ1-2,ASSLEGSRDYGYT
TRBV7-9,.,TRBJ1-3,ASSQAGISGNTIY
TRBV5-1,.,TRBJ2-4,AGSLGDRISIQY
TRBV10-3,.,TRBJ2-3,AAGGQGSTDTQY
TRBV7-2,few,TRBJ2-1,ASSLIGGDEQF
TRBV18,.,TRBJ1-1,ASSPSGDTEAF
TRBV19,.,TRBJ2-1,ASSMGREYNEQF
TRBV7-6,.,TRBJ2-2,ASRYGVPGELF
TRBV7-9,.,TRBJ2-3,ASSPAALSTDTQY
TRBV7-9,.,TRBJ1-1,ASSLGTPEAF
TRBV7-3,.,TRBJ2-5,ASSGGQGVGETQY
TRBV15,.,TRBJ2-7,ATTRTLAGAYEQY
TRBV5-1,.,TRBJ2-2,ASSASQGGTGELF
TRBV27,.,TRBJ1-5,ASSLDMDSNQPQH
TRBV6-5,.,TRBJ2-3,ASSNTGSLADTQY
TRBV6-1,few,TRBJ2-7,ASRISGEQY
TRBV5-1,.,TRBJ1-4,ASSLGQELF
TRBV2,.,TRBJ1-5,ASSMTISEPQH
TRBV18,.,TRBJ2-1,ASSRSGTADNEQF
TRBV6-6,.,TRBJ2-4,ASSTVNIQY
TRBV15,few,TRBJ2-3,ATGAQSTDTQY
TRBV6-1,once,TRBJ2-5,ASSGWTTRETQY
TRBV7-3,.,TRBJ1-1,ASSSGTPGLTEAF
TRBV27,.,TRBJ2-2,ASSSPGTSLTGELF
TRBV10-1,.,TRBJ2-7,ASSDPPGASYEQY
TRBV19,.,TRBJ1-6,ASSIGREDVPPLH
TRBV28,.,TRBJ1-2,ASSFPTGGNYGYT
TRBV28,.,.,ASSLSPAYEQY
TRBV2,.,TRBJ1-4,ASSQQGRGEKLF
TRBV4-3,.,TRBJ1-2,ASTTVGGIYGYT
TRBV2,.,TRBJ2-1,ASSSYGLAKGVEQF
TRBV13,.,TRBJ2-7,ASSSGTGISYEQY
TRBV18,.,TRBJ2-5,ASSPESSGETQY
TRBV18,few,TRBJ2-1,ASSSSGSRNEQF
TRBV5-1,.,TRBJ1-2,ASSRWTSGNYGYT
TRBV7-2,.,TRBJ2-3,ASSLSGQRTDTQY
TRBV19,few,TRBJ1-4,ASTVPGWGAEKLF
TRBV9,.,TRBJ2-2,ASSVLMGSGTGELF
TRBV28,.,TRBJ1-3,ASSPTGGGSGNTIY
TRBV6-5,.,TRBJ2-7,ASSYSTVADEQY
TRBV27,.,TRBJ1-2,ASRPWTGSYGYT
TRBV5-1,once,TRBJ2-5,ASSFGPAQGAGEETQY
TRBV7-9,once,TRBJ1-4,ASSLGQEKLF